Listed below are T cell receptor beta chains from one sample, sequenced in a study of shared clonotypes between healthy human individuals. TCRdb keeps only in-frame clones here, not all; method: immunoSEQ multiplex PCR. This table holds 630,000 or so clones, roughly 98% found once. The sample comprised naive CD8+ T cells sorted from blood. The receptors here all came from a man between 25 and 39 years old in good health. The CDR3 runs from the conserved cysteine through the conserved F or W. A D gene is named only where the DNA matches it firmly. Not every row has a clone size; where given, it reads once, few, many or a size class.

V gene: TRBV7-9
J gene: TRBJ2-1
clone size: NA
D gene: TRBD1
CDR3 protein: CASSLARTGAYNEQFF
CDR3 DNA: TGTGCCAGCAGCTTAGCTAGGACAGGGGCATACAATGAGCAGTTCTTC

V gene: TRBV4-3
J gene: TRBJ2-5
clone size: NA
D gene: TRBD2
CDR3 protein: CASSQGLAGIEETQYF
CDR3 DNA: TGCGCCAGCAGCCAAGGTCTAGCGGGAATAGAGGAGACCCAGTACTTC

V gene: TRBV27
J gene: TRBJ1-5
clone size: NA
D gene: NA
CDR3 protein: CASSSFMLDGENQPQHF
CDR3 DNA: TGTGCCAGCAGTTCGTTTATGCTGGACGGAGAGAATCAGCCCCAGCATTTT

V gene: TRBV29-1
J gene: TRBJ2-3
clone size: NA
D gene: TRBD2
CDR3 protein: CSAPRRLADTDTQYF
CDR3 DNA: TGCAGCGCCCCCCGGCGACTAGCGGACACAGATACGCAGTATTTT

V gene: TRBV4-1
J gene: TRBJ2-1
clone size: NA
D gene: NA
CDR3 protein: CASSQTPAVTYNEQFF
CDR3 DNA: TGCGCCAGCAGCCAAACGCCGGCTGTGACCTACAATGAGCAGTTCTTC

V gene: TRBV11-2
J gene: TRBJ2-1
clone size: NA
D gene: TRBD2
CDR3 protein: CASSTGLAAEQFF
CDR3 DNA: TGTGCCAGCAGCACAGGCCTAGCGGCTGAGCAGTTCTTC

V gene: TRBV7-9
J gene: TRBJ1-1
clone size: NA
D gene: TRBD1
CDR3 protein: CASSLEQGVTEAFF
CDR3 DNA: TGTGCCAGCAGCTTAGAACAGGGGGTTACTGAAGCTTTCTTT

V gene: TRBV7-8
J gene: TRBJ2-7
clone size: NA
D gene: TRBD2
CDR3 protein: CASSPTSGLSYEQYF
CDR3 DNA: TGTGCCAGCAGCCCGACTAGCGGGTTATCCTACGAGCAGTACTTC

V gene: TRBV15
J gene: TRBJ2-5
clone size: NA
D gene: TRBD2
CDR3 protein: CATSSAGGGGETQYF
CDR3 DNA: TGTGCCACCAGCAGCGCGGGGGGCGGCGGGGAGACCCAGTACTTC

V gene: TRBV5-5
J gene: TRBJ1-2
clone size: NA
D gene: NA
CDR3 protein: CASSLTNYGYTF
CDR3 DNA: TGTGCCAGCAGCCTGACCAACTATGGCTACACCTTC

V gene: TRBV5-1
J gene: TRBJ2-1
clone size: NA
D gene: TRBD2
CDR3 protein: CASWAGLAGRNEQFF
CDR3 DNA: TGCGCCAGCTGGGCCGGACTAGCGGGAAGAAATGAGCAGTTCTTC

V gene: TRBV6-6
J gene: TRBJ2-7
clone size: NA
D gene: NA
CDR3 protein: CASSFAEPSGYEQYF
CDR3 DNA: TGTGCCAGCAGTTTTGCGGAGCCCTCCGGCTACGAGCAGTACTTC

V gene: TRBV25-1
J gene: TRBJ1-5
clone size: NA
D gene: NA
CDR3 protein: CASSGTASNQPQHF
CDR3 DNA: TGTGCCAGCAGTGGGACAGCCAGCAATCAGCCCCAGCATTTT

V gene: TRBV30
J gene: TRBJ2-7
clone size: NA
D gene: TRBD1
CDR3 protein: CAWSPLQGAYEQYF
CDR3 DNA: TGTGCCTGGAGTCCTCTACAGGGGGCGTACGAGCAGTACTTC

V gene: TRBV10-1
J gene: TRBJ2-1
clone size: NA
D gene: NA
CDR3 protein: CASSGVGVGSYNEQFF
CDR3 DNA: TGCGCCAGCAGTGGGGTCGGGGTCGGCTCCTACAATGAGCAGTTCTTC

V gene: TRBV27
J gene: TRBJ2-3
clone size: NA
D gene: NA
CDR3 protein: CASSLLTDTQYF
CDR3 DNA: TGTGCCAGCAGTTTACTCACAGATACGCAGTATTTT

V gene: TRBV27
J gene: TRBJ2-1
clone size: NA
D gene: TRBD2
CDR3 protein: CASSFLHAGGPYNEQFF
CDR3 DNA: TGTGCCAGCAGTTTCCTCCACGCGGGAGGTCCCTACAATGAGCAGTTCTTC

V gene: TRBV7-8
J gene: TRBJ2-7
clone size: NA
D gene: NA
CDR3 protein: CASSLTVARLVPYEQYF
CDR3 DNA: TGTGCCAGCAGCTTAACGGTGGCACGCCTGGTCCCCTACGAGCAGTACTTC

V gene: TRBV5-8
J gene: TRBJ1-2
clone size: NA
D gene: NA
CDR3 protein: CASSPHKVVLYGYTF
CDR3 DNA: TGTGCCAGCAGCCCGCATAAGGTTGTCCTTTATGGCTACACCTTC

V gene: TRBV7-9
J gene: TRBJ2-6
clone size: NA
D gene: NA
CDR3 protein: CASSPPGASGANVLTF
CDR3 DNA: TGTGCCAGCAGCCCCCCAGGGGCGTCTGGGGCCAACGTCCTGACTTTC

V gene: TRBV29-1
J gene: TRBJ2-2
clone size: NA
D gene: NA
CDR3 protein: CSVVVVPGAPNTGELFF
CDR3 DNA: TGCAGCGTTGTGGTTGTGCCCGGGGCACCTAACACCGGGGAGCTGTTTTTT

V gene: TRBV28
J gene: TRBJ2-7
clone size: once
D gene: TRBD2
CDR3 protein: CASRPSRLAGAYEQYF
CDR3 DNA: TGTGCCAGCAGACCTTCCCGGCTAGCGGGCGCCTACGAGCAGTACTTC

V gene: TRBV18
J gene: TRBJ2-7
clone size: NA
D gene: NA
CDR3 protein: CASSPPSDNEQYF
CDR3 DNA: TGTGCCAGCTCACCTCCTAGCGACAACGAGCAGTACTTC

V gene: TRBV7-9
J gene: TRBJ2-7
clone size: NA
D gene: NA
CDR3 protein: CASSPRSGPPGEQYF
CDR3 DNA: TGTGCCAGCAGCCCGAGATCGGGACCGCCGGGGGAGCAGTACTTC

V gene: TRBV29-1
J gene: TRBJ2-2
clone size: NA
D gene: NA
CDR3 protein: CSVVEKTGELFF
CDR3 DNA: TGCAGCGTTGTGGAGAAGACCGGGGAGCTGTTTTTT

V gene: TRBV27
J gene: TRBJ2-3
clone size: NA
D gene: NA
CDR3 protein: CASRTGSGTDTQYF
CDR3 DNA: TGTGCCAGCAGAACAGGGTCAGGCACAGATACGCAGTATTTT

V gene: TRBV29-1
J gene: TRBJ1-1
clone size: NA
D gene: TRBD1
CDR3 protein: CSVARDSSNTEAFF
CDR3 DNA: TGCAGCGTTGCCCGGGACAGCTCGAACACTGAAGCTTTCTTT

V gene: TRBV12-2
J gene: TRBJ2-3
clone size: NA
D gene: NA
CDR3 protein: CASRLVFKPRDTQYF
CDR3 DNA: TGTGCAAGTCGCTTAGTTTTCAAACCGAGAGATACGCAGTATTTT

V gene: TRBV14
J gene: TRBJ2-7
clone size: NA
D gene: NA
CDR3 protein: CASSQEPLSYSYEQYF
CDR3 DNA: TGTGCCAGCAGCCAAGAACCACTTTCATACTCCTACGAGCAGTACTTC

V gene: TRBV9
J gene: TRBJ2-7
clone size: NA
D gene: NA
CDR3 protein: CASSVGQSSSYEQYF
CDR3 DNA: TGTGCCAGCAGCGTAGGTCAGTCCAGCTCCTACGAGCAGTACTTC

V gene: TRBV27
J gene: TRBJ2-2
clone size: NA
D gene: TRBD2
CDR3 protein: CASGRAWGELFF
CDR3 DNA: TGTGCCAGCGGGAGGGCCTGGGGGGAGCTGTTTTTT

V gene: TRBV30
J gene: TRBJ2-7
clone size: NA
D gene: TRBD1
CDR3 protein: CAWSVLGTGDNEQYF
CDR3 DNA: TGTGCCTGGAGTGTACTGGGGACAGGGGATAACGAGCAGTACTTC

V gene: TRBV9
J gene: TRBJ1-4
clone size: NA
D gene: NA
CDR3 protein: CASSVGAGSNEKLFF
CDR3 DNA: TGTGCCAGCAGCGTAGGTGCCGGGTCCAATGAAAAACTGTTTTTT

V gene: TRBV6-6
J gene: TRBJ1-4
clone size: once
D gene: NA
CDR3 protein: CASSFMQTTNEKLFF
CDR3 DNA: TGTGCCAGCAGTTTTATGCAAACAACTAATGAAAAACTGTTTTTT

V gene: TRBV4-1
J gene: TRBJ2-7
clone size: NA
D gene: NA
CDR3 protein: CASSQEVRAHEQYF
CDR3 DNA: TGCGCCAGCAGCCAAGAGGTTAGGGCTCACGAGCAGTACTTC

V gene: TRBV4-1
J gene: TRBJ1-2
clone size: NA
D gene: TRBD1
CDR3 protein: CASSQSGGGQGAGYTF
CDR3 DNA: TGCGCCAGCAGCCAAAGTGGAGGGGGACAGGGTGCGGGCTACACCTTC

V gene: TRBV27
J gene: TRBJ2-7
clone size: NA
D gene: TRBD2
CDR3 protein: CASRPGTSSYEQYF
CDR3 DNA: TGTGCCAGCAGACCCGGGACTAGTTCCTACGAGCAGTACTTC

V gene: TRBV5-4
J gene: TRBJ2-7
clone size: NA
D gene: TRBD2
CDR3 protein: CASSLWEGRWDEQYF
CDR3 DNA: TGTGCCAGCAGCTTGTGGGAGGGCCGGTGGGACGAGCAGTACTTC